Presented here are 25 T cell receptor beta chains from one specimen sequenced in a study of beta chain features in type 1 diabetes. Sequenced material consisted of expressed TCRB transcripts (all of the isolated RNA was reverse transcribed). Sequencing was performed with immunoSEQ multiplex PCR; in TCRdb, only in-frame clones are kept and a portion is missing. The table shows roughly 250,000 clones, with around 9.6% occurring only once. Sequenced sample: naive CD4+ T cells from blood. The origin of the receptors is a woman younger than 30 in good health.

In its sample, this clone was seen many times. V usage is TRBV29-1 and J usage is TRBJ2-7, with D possibly TRBD2 on 7 matching bases. V gave up 7 bases and J gave up 6 bases, with 16 bases separating them. Germline V lookup: CDR1 SQVTM, CDR2 ANQGSEA. CDR3 length: 12 residues. The CDR3 region is CSADGGGSEQYF. The CDR3 coding sequence is TGCAGCGCTGATGGCGGGGGCTCCGAGCAGTACTTC.

There are a few counts of this clone. The chain joins TRBV5-4 to TRBJ1-2; 9 bases align to TRBD1. V was clipped by 4 bases and J by 4 bases; unmatched bases: 11. Germline assignment: CDR1 SGHNT and CDR2 YYREEE (reference sequence). This CDR3 spans 16 amino acids. The CDR3 sequence is CASSLNPGQGGYGYTF. CDR3 in DNA: TGTGCCAGCAGCCTTAATCCGGGACAGGGAGGCTATGGCTACACCTTC.

V gene TRBV5-1 combines with J gene TRBJ2-7; TRBD2 aligns across 8 bases. In germline, CDR1 is SGHRS, CDR2 YFSETQ. This CDR3 is 14 amino acids long. The trim removed 2 bases at V and 3 bases at J, leaving 4 bases unmatched. CDR3 sequence: CASSFGTSGYEQYF. CDR3 nucleotide sequence: TGCGCCAGCAGCTTCGGAACTAGCGGCTACGAGCAGTACTTC. Filled out from reference TRBV5-1 and TRBJ2-7, the complete variable domain reads KAGVTQTPRYLIKTRGQQVTLSCSPISGHRSVSWYQQTPGQGLQFLFEYFSETQRNKGNFPGRFSGRQFSNSRSEMNVSTLELGDSALYLCASSFGTSGYEQYFGPGTRLTVT.

The chain couples TRBV6-1 to TRBJ1-3; tentative D call: TRBD1 (5 bases). The V gene lost 6 bases and the J gene lost 4 bases, with 10 bases spanning the gap. Germline values: CDR1 MNHNS, CDR2 SASEGT. The CDR3 sequence is 13 residues long. The CDR3 DNA reads TGTGCCAGCAGCGATGGGGCGGGAAACACCATATATTTT. Translation: CASSDGAGNTIYF.

The V gene is TRBV30, the J gene TRBJ2-2, with 7 bases lining up with TRBD1. The germline CDR1 and CDR2 sequences are GTSNPN and SVGIG (reference sequence). The CDR3 loop spans 14 amino acids. J was trimmed by 9 bases and V by 4 bases; bases with no gene match: 11. The CDR3 nucleotides read TGTGCCTGGAATAACCGGGACAGCTCTAGGGAGCTGTTTTTT. Protein product: CAWNNRDSSRELFF. Supplemented by reference TRBV30 and TRBJ2-2, the full variable domain reads SQTIHQWPATLVQPVGSPLSLECTVEGTSNPNLYWYRQAAGRGLQLLFYSVGIGQISSEVPQNLSASRPQDRQFILSSKKLLLSDSGFYLCAWNNRDSSRELFFGEGSRLTVL.

The sample holds a few counts of this clone. This chain links TRBV15 with TRBJ2-3; 9 bases fit TRBD2. The germline V gene encodes CDR1 LNHNV and CDR2 YYDKDF (reference sequence). V shed 5 bases and J 1 base; nucleotides not matched to a gene: 7. This CDR3 is built from 16 residues. CDR3 loop: CATSEGASGGTDTQYF. The CDR3 nucleotides read TGTGCCACCAGCGAAGGGGCTAGCGGGGGCACAGATACGCAGTATTTT.

This clone was counted a few times. V gene TRBV11-2 combines with J gene TRBJ1-2, with D maybe TRBD1 (6 bases). Germline V gene data show CDR1 as SGHAT and CDR2 as FQNNGV. The CDR3 runs 14 residues. Between the trimmed V and J ends, which lost 7 bases and 7 bases, there was a span of 19 bases. The DNA of the CDR3 is TGTGCCAGCACCCCAGGGCGGGGGGCTAGTGGCTACACCTTC. This encodes CASTPGRGASGYTF. Based on the CDR3 plus reference TRBV11-2 and TRBJ1-2, the full variable domain is EAGVAQSPRYKIIEKRQSVAFWCNPISGHATLYWYQQILGQGPKLLIQFQNNGVVDDSQLPKDRFSAERLKGVDSTLKIQPAKLEDSAVYLCASTPGRGASGYTFGSGTRLTVV.

This clone was counted between two and nine times. The J gene is TRBJ2-7, the V gene TRBV11-3, with 7 nucleotides matching TRBD1. Germline CDR1 reads SGHNT; CDR2 reads YENEEA. The junction had 2 bases not matched to a gene; V was cut back by 0 bases and J by 6 bases. CDR3 length: 13 residues. This CDR3 is CASSLEKGAEQYF. CDR3 nucleotides: TGTGCCAGCAGCTTAGAGAAGGGGGCCGAGCAGTACTTC.

This clone came up a few times. An end of the junction does not agree with germline; a read error may underlie this. The rearrangement links TRBV28 to TRBJ2-7; TRBD2 matches 7 bases. This CDR3 is 14 amino acids long. Germline-derived CDR1 and CDR2 are MDHEN and SYDVKM. The CDR3 here is CASVSGTILYERYF. CDR3 sequence (DNA): TGTGCCAGCGTTAGTGGGACTATACTCTACGAGCGGTACTTC.

CDR3 amino acids: CASSFTAGDLYEQYF. The CDR3 DNA follows: TGTGCCAGCAGCTTCACTGCAGGGGACCTCTACGAGCAGTACTTC. The V and J genes are TRBV5-6 and TRBJ2-7, with D tentatively TRBD1 (6 bases). The CDR3 sequence is 15 residues long. From germline, CDR1 is SGHDT and CDR2 YYEEEE. The V end was cut by 2 bases, the J end by 3 bases, with 15 bases between.

The chain uses TRBV7-9 and TRBJ2-1; TRBD2 agrees at 13 bases. Unmatched junction bases numbered 6, after V lost 5 bases and J lost 8 bases. This CDR3 is 15 amino acids long. CDR1 and CDR2 from the germline V gene are SEHNR and FQNEAQ (reference sequence). The CDR3 bases are TGTGCCAGCAGCCTGGGACTAGCGGGAATCGATGAGCAGTTCTTC. Translating gives CASSLGLAGIDEQFF.

This clone appeared a few times. The genes are TRBV30 and TRBJ2-3; 9 bases line up with TRBD2. This CDR3 has 14 amino acids. Germline lookup yields CDR1 GTSNPN and CDR2 SVGIG (reference sequence). V was clipped by 7 bases and J by 6 bases; unmatched bases: 11. CDR3 residues: CASSAGLATDTQYF. The CDR3 DNA sequence: TGTGCCTCCTCGGCAGGACTAGCGACGGATACGCAGTATTTT.

The chain has TRBV30 and TRBJ2-7; D is uncertain. CDR3 length: 13 residues. Germline loops: CDR1 GTSNPN, CDR2 SVGIG (reference sequence). V was trimmed by 1 base and J by 4 bases, leaving 11 bases between them. CDR3 loop: CAWSGSGIYEQYF. In DNA form, the CDR3 reads TGTGCCTGGAGTGGTTCAGGCATATACGAGCAGTACTTC.

This clone was detected only a few times. The CDR3, as DNA: TGCAGTGCAAAAGGGGGCTCTGAAGCTTTCTTT. Translating gives CSAKGGSEAFF. V usage is TRBV20-1 and J usage is TRBJ1-1; 7 bases fit TRBD1. The CDR3 runs 11 residues. Trimming at V came to 6 bases and at J to 6 bases, leaving 4 bases not matched to a gene. Germline V CDR1 and CDR2: DFQATT, SNEGSKA (reference sequence).

Only a few counts were recorded for this clone. The chain carries TRBV27 and TRBJ1-2; 7 nucleotides agree with TRBD1. This CDR3 is 13 amino acids long. Per germline, CDR1 MNHEY and CDR2 SMNVEV (reference sequence). The V gene end was trimmed by 4 bases and the J gene end by 4 bases; junction bases not matched to a gene: 3. The CDR3 reads CASSSAGGYGYTF. In nucleotides, the CDR3 is TGTGCCAGCAGTTCTGCAGGGGGCTATGGCTACACCTTC.

The V gene is TRBV30, the J gene TRBJ2-1; 10 nucleotides agree with TRBD2. Germline CDR1 is GTSNPN and CDR2 is SVGIG (reference sequence). The V segment lost 3 bases and the J segment 8 bases; nucleotides outside the gene matches: 13. The length of the CDR3 is 16 residues. This chain's CDR3 is CAWSSSLAGVGDEQFF. The CDR3 coding sequence is TGTGCCTGGAGCTCCTCCCTAGCGGGAGTGGGCGATGAGCAGTTCTTC. Supplemented by reference TRBV30 and TRBJ2-1, the full variable domain reads SQTIHQWPATLVQPVGSPLSLECTVEGTSNPNLYWYRQAAGRGLQLLFYSVGIGQISSEVPQNLSASRPQDRQFILSSKKLLLSDSGFYLCAWSSSLAGVGDEQFFGPGTRLTVL.

In its sample, this clone was seen a few times. This chain links TRBV27 with TRBJ2-1; D is unresolved. Trimming removed 3 bases from V and 1 base from J, with 10 bases in between. CDR1 and CDR2 from the germline V gene are MNHEY and SMNVEV (reference sequence). There are 15 residues in the CDR3. DNA for the CDR3: TGTGCCAGCAGTTTTCGTACTGTATCCTACAATGAGCAGTTCTTC. Translation gives CASSFRTVSYNEQFF.

This clone was observed a few times. The rearrangement links TRBV11-2 to TRBJ2-4; tentatively, D is TRBD2 (6 bases). Germline V gives CDR1 SGHAT, CDR2 FQNNGV. V was trimmed by 5 bases and J by 0 bases, leaving 8 bases between them. The CDR3 is made up of 14 amino acids. The CDR3 region has the DNA TGTGCCAGCAGCCCGGGACTAGCCAAAAACATTCAGTACTTC. It yields the protein CASSPGLAKNIQYF.

This clone was seen a handful of times. The chain carries TRBV18 and TRBJ1-3; D unclear. In germline, CDR1 is KGHSH, CDR2 LQKENI. The CDR3 sequence is 16 residues long. The V and J ends lost 3 bases and 0 bases respectively, with 12 bases between them. The CDR3 region is CASSPTAATSGNTIYF. CDR3 nucleotides: TGTGCCAGCTCACCGACGGCGGCGACCTCTGGAAACACCATATATTTT.

This clone was seen more than once but under ten times. A junction boundary mismatches the germline segment, possibly from a read error. The chain has TRBV6-1 and TRBJ1-2; 7 bases are a match to TRBD1. The CDR3 is made up of 10 amino acids. Looked up from germline, CDR1 is MNHNS and CDR2 is SASEGT. Written as DNA, the CDR3 is TGTGCCAGCAGTTTGGACAGGCCCTTCTTC. This gives the protein CASSLDRPFF.

The chain uses TRBV5-1 and TRBJ2-3; 8 bases agree with TRBD2. The CDR3 is made up of 14 amino acids. Trimming took 4 bases from V and 0 from J; bases not matched to a gene: 1. In germline, CDR1 is SGHRS, CDR2 YFSETQ. The CDR3 sequence is CASSPSGSTDTQYF. The CDR3 region has the DNA TGCGCCAGCAGCCCTAGCGGGAGCACAGATACGCAGTATTTT.

Only a few counts were recorded for this clone. The genes are TRBV5-1 and TRBJ2-7; D not resolved. The length of the CDR3 is 11 residues. The germline V and J ends were trimmed by 5 bases and 5 bases, with 8 bases remaining between them. The germline gives CDR1 SGHRS, CDR2 YFSETQ. The CDR3 DNA reads as TGCGCCAGCAGGGGCGAGAACGAGCAGTACTTC. Encoded protein: CASRGENEQYF.

This clone was detected a few times. The genes are TRBV29-1 and TRBJ1-2; TRBD1 might be the D (6 bases). Trimming took off 5 bases at V and 4 bases at J, with 11 bases between the two ends. Germline V lookup: CDR1 SQVTM, CDR2 ANQGSEA. The CDR3 consists of 12 residues. The CDR3: CSVSSRGYGYTF. CDR3 coding DNA: TGCAGCGTTAGTAGCAGGGGCTATGGCTACACCTTC.

Concerning this clone itself: Additional DNA sequences in this sample encode the identical CDR3. V gene TRBV9 combines with J gene TRBJ2-7; 8 bases fit TRBD2. Germline V gives CDR1 SGDLS, CDR2 YYNGEE. The J segment lost 0 bases and the V segment lost 0 bases, leaving 2 bases of the junction unmatched. This CDR3 is built from 15 residues. The CDR3 DNA follows: TGTGCCAGCAGCGTAGGGCTAGCGGGCTCCTACGAGCAGTACTTC. This sequence encodes CASSVGLAGSYEQYF.

Details on this clone: Other DNA sequences within the sample encode an identical CDR3. This sequence joins TRBV19 and TRBJ1-2, with D unclear. V was trimmed by 8 bases and J by 1 base, leaving 8 bases between them. The CDR3 is made up of 12 amino acids. The V gene's germline CDR1 is LNHDA and CDR2 SQIVND (reference sequence). The CDR3 DNA sequence: TGTGCCAGTCGACGGGTTAACTATGGCTACACCTTC. This encodes CASRRVNYGYTF.